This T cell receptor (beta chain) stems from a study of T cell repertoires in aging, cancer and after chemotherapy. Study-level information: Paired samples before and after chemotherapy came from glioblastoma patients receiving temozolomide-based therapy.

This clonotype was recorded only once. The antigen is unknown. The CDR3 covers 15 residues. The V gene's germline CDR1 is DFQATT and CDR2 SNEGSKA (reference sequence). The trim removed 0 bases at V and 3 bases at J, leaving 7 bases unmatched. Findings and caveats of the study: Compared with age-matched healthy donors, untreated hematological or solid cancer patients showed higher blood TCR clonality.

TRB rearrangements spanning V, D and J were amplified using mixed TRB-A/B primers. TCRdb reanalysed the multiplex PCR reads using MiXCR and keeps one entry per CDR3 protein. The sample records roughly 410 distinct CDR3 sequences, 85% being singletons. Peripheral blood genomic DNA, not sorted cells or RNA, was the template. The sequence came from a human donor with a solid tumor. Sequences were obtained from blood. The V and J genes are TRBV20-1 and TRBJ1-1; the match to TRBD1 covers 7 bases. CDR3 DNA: TGCAGTGCTAGAGATCGACAGGGTAGCGACACTGAAGCTTTCTTT. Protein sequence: CSARDRQGSDTEAFF.